The text below deals with one TCR beta chain. Its antigen is not known. The sample belongs to a study of identical twins. Broader study findings: Abundant beta clonotypes from cord blood bore fewer insertions; memory repertoires lacked this pattern.

J lost 2 bases, V lost 0 bases, and 3 bases had no gene match. From germline, CDR1 is SGHKS and CDR2 YYEKEE (reference sequence). The CDR3 has 15 amino acids. TCRdb independently ran MiXCR on the 5' RACE reads; one entry per CDR3 protein. The table includes 400,000 to 550,000 distinct CDR3 sequences, approximately 14% detected once. These same data were also listed under a study on yellow fever vaccine responses in identical twins.

This TCR derives from a woman aged 18 to 35 in good health. The V gene is TRBV5-5, the J gene TRBJ2-7; 9 nucleotides agree with TRBD2. The specimen sequenced was CD4+ T cells sorted from blood. In DNA form, the CDR3 reads TGTGCCAGCAGCTTGGACGGCGGGGGGGCCTACGAGCAGTACTTC. Translating it yields CASSLDGGGAYEQYF. Filled out from reference TRBV5-5 and TRBJ2-7, the complete variable domain reads DAGVTQSPTHLIKTRGQQVTLRCSPISGHKSVSWYQQVLGQGPQFIFQYYEKEERGRGNFPDRFSARQFPNYSSELNVNALLLGDSALYLCASSLDGGGAYEQYFGPGTRLTVT.